Included here is one TCR beta chain sequence, with context. Its specificity is unknown. Treatment reported: 15 to 20 received Ad26.COV2.S at low or high dose, single or two shots; roughly five received placebo; per-sample allocation not given. The samples date from day 63 after the first vaccine or placebo injection. CDR1 and CDR2 from the germline V gene are PRHDT and FYEKMQ (reference sequence). The CDR3 extends over 16 amino acids. Deletions cut 1 base from V and 2 bases from J, with 15 bases between. Sequencing was performed with immunoSEQ multiplex PCR; in TCRdb, only in-frame clones are kept and a portion is missing. This table has about 350,000 clones, about nine tenths appearing once. The source of the sample is a study of Ad26.COV2.S vaccination and SARS-CoV-2 variants. Overall study context: Donor was in the COV1001 Ad26.COV2.S trial arm.

Study-wide findings and caveats: Using TCR breadth and depth analyses may have led to underestimated total T cell responses.

This TCR derives from a person aged 18-65 years who received the Ad26.COV2.S COVID-19 vaccine or a placebo. The chain has TRBV13 and TRBJ2-7; weak D call: TRBD2 (5 bases). The sequencing used peripheral blood, collected in a trial of Ad26.COV2.S vaccine versus placebo. In nucleotides, the CDR3 is TGTGCCAGCAGCTTAGTTAATAGTTCTAGCACCTACGAGCAGTACTTC. Translated: CASSLVNSSSTYEQYF.